The 4 T cell receptor beta chains in this list originate from one sample, sequenced in a study of blood T cell repertoires in COVID-19. Here immunoSEQ multiplex PCR was the method, and the copy in TCRdb shows in-frame clones only, minus some. The data contain hundreds of thousands of clones, around 90% of them singletons. The source material was PBMCs or T cells enriched from blood (not recorded which). These receptor sequences come from a woman aged 25 to 39 who had recovered from COVID-19.

The rearrangement joins TRBV5-1 to TRBJ1-4; 9 bases agree with TRBD1. The junction had 8 bases not matched to a gene; V was cut back by 1 base and J by 7 bases. Germline V gene sequence: CDR1 SGHRS, CDR2 YFSETQ. The CDR3 length is 16 residues. CDR3 in amino acids: CASSLSTTGGFEKLFF. CDR3 nucleotide sequence: TGCGCCAGCAGCTTGAGTACCACAGGGGGCTTTGAAAAACTGTTTTTT.

The chain carries TRBV27 and TRBJ1-1; 7 bases align to TRBD1. With 0 bases clipped from V and 4 bases from J, the junction kept 5 bases outside the gene matches. Germline CDR1 reads MNHEY; CDR2 reads SMNVEV (reference sequence). The CDR3 totals 15 residues. CDR3 amino acids: CASSLSWSGGTEAFF. The CDR3 nucleotides are TGTGCCAGCAGTTTATCATGGTCAGGGGGCACTGAAGCTTTCTTT.

This chain joins TRBV12-3 or TRBV12-4 and TRBJ2-1; D uncertain. The CDR3 length is 13 residues. V lost 7 bases and J lost 4, with 11 bases in between. In DNA form, the CDR3 reads TGTGCCAGCACCTGGGCGCCTTACAATGAGCAGTTCTTC. Protein product: CASTWAPYNEQFF.

V is TRBV27 and J is TRBJ2-3, with 12 bases matching TRBD2. Trimming cost V 6 bases and J 2 bases; bases outside gene matches: 6. In germline, CDR1 is MNHEY, CDR2 SMNVEV (reference sequence). The CDR3 contains 16 residues. CDR3 nucleotides: TGTGCCAGCAGCCGAGGACTAGCGGGGTACACAGATACGCAGTATTTT. This sequence encodes CASSRGLAGYTDTQYF.